These T cell receptor beta chains were read from a single sample in a study of neurological immune-mediated disorders. TCRdb re-called the 5' RACE reads with MiXCR, one entry per CDR3 protein. The sample contains 26,000 or so distinct CDR3 sequences, around 12% of which appear only once. The sample consisted of PBMCs. These receptors came from a man between 60 and 70 years old in good health. CDR3s include the opening cysteine and the closing phenylalanine or tryptophan. D genes are given only for firm matches. Not every row has a clone size; where given, it reads once, few, many or a size class.

v_gene	d_gene	j_gene	abundance	CDR3nt	CDR3aa
TRBV11-2	NA	TRBJ2-6	NA	TGTGCCAGCACCCAGGGGCACTCTGGGACAAACGTCCTGACTTTC	CASTQGHSGTNVLTF
TRBV5-1	TRBD1	TRBJ2-7	many	TGCGCCAGCAGACCCGGGACAGGACCGTACGAGCAGTACTTC	CASRPGTGPYEQYF
TRBV20-1	TRBD2	TRBJ2-1	many	TGCAGTGCTAGGGGACTAGCGGGTACTGACAATGAGCAGTTCTTC	CSARGLAGTDNEQFF
TRBV6-5	TRBD1	TRBJ2-2	many	TGTGCCAGCAAGGGACAGAGGAACACCGGGGAGCTGTTTTTT	CASKGQRNTGELFF
TRBV19	NA	TRBJ2-1	many	TGTGCCAGTAGCAAGCAGGGTGTTGAGCAGTTCTTC	CASSKQGVEQFF
TRBV5-1	NA	TRBJ2-3	once	TGCACCAGCAGCAATGGCACAGATACGCAGTATTTT	CTSSNGTDTQYF
TRBV4-2	TRBD1	TRBJ1-1	many	TGTGCCAGCGATGACGCCGACAGGGGTGGGACTGAAGCTTTCTTT	CASDDADRGGTEAFF
TRBV2	NA	TRBJ1-1	many	TGTGCCAGCATTGTTGGCAGGATGAACACTGAAGCTTTCTTT	CASIVGRMNTEAFF
TRBV30	NA	TRBJ2-2	many	TGTGCCTGGAGTGTCCTGGGCGGGATCGACACCGGGGAGCTGTTTTTT	CAWSVLGGIDTGELFF
TRBV11-1	NA	TRBJ2-7	many	TGTGCCAGCAGCTTAAGGCCCGAATTCACCTACGAGCAGTACTTC	CASSLRPEFTYEQYF
TRBV12-3/TRBV12-4	NA	TRBJ2-2	many	TGTGCCAGCAGTGACCAGAACACCGGGGAGCTGTTTTTT	CASSDQNTGELFF
TRBV11-2	NA	TRBJ2-5	many	TGTGCCAGCAGCTTAGACTCGACACCCCAAGAGACCCAGTACTTC	CASSLDSTPQETQYF
TRBV7-3	TRBD2	TRBJ2-1	many	TGTGCCAGCAGCCCAACGGGACTAGCGGGAGCTGATGAGCAGTTCTTC	CASSPTGLAGADEQFF
TRBV7-6	TRBD2	TRBJ2-3	few	TGTGCCAGCAGCTTAGGGGAAGCGGGGGACTTCACAGATACGCAGTATTTT	CASSLGEAGDFTDTQYF
TRBV15	NA	TRBJ2-3	many	TGTGCCACCAGCAGGTTGAGGGGGGCGGCAGATACGCAGTATTTT	CATSRLRGAADTQYF
TRBV30	NA	TRBJ2-1	many	TGTGCCTGGAGGGGTCCCCCTCTTGGGTCCTACAATGAGCAGTTCTTC	CAWRGPPLGSYNEQFF
TRBV18	NA	TRBJ1-1	few	TGTGCCAGCTCCCAGACTTCGATTAACACTGAAGCTTTCTTT	CASSQTSINTEAFF
TRBV12-3/TRBV12-4	TRBD1	TRBJ1-2	many	TGTGCCAGCAGTTTGGCTGGGACAGGCGGCTATGGCTACACCTTC	CASSLAGTGGYGYTF
TRBV20-1	TRBD2	TRBJ2-7	many	TGCAGTGCTAGGGCCGGACTAGCGGGTTCTTACGAGCAGTACTTC	CSARAGLAGSYEQYF
TRBV29-1	NA	TRBJ2-7	many	TGCAGCCTTCTTCTTCGCGGCAGGGGCTTTTGCGAGCAGTACTTC	CSLLLRGRGFCEQYF
TRBV18	NA	TRBJ1-1	few	TGTGCCAGCTCACCACCAGTCGACAGGCTCATACAAGGGGCTTTCTTT	CASSPPVDRLIQGAFF
TRBV3-1	NA	TRBJ2-5	many	TGTGCCAGCAGCATCAGGACTATCGCCGGGACCCAGTACTTC	CASSIRTIAGTQYF
TRBV20-1	TRBD2	TRBJ2-1	many	TGCAGTGCTAGAGCCCTAGCGGGAAATGAGCAGTTCTTC	CSARALAGNEQFF
TRBV3-1	TRBD1	TRBJ2-7	few	TGTGCCAGCAGCCTTGGGACAGTTAGCTCCTACGAGCAGTACTTC	CASSLGTVSSYEQYF
TRBV7-2	NA	TRBJ2-7	many	TGTGCCAGCAGCTTAGTTCGGGGGCGCAACTACGAGCAGTACTTC	CASSLVRGRNYEQYF
TRBV15	NA	TRBJ2-7	many	TGTGCCACCAGCAGAGATGGCTCGTGGGTTGGGGAGCAGTACTTC	CATSRDGSWVGEQYF
TRBV5-1	NA	TRBJ1-4	many	TGCGCCAGCAGCTTGGCCTTGACAACTAATGAAAAACTGTTTTTT	CASSLALTTNEKLFF
TRBV24-1	TRBD1	TRBJ2-5	many	TGTGCCACCGGACAGGGGATGGCCCAGTACTTC	CATGQGMAQYF
TRBV6-5	NA	TRBJ1-4	few	TGTGCCAGCAGTTATGAGAGGGCAACTAATGAAAAACTGTTTTTT	CASSYERATNEKLFF